The TCR beta chain under discussion was sequenced for a study of CD8 T cells in Susac syndrome. Findings and caveats of the study: The study conceded that its TCR sequencing and HLA analysis involved relatively few individuals.

Treatment-naive patients with stable or active relapsing-remitting disease served as multiple sclerosis controls. CD8+ and CD4+ T cells were negatively isolated; TEMRA cells were FACS-enriched. After extraction with the RNeasy kit, roughly 0.45 to 1 ug of the RNA was reverse transcribed using random hexamers. MiXCR, run by TCRdb on the immunoSEQ multiplex PCR reads, gives a single entry per CDR3 protein. The table records 100,000 to 150,000 distinct CDR3 sequences, roughly 80% of them present only once. V lost 2 bases to trimming and J lost 1 base, with 11 bases between them. Germline CDR1 GTSNPN, CDR2 SVGIG (reference sequence). The CDR3 is 14 amino acids. As regards this clonotype: Antigen unknown.

The rearrangement uses TRBV30 and TRBJ1-1; D not certain. The TCR was taken from a human donor with multiple sclerosis. Sequencing input: CD8+ T cells from PBMCs. The DNA of the CDR3 is TGTGCCTGGAGTTGGTCTCTTCCGAACACTGAAGCTTTCTTT. It specifies CAWSWSLPNTEAFF.